This TCR beta chain was identified in a study of cytomegalovirus exposure and HLA in healthy donors. Germline-derived CDR1 and CDR2 are SGHTS and YDEGEE. The trim removed 2 bases at V and 10 bases at J, leaving 8 bases unmatched. The CDR3 is 15 residues long. The PCR had 60 Vbeta and 13 Jbeta primers. Original handling: Per a later analysis, the number of unique TCR beta chains was some 80 million, of which about 11 million were shared. Using immunoSEQ multiplex PCR, the repertoire was profiled, and TCRdb retains in-frame clones only, with some absent. From that table come the V and J calls and clone size; the DNA was used to work out D and trimming. The sample yields about 59,000 clones, 80% seen once.

The chain combines TRBV5-8 with TRBJ2-1; TRBD2 matches 11 bases. Sample: PBMCs. This receptor was identified in a woman in her thirties or forties in good health and CMV-seronegative. The CDR3 DNA follows: TGTGCCAGCAGCTTACTAGCGGGAGTTCAGGACGAGCAGTTCTTC. Translated: CASSLLAGVQDEQFF.